The 14 T cell receptor beta chains below all came from one sample that was sequenced in a study of shared T cell receptors in the human thymus. Libraries were prepared by immunoSEQ multiplex PCR; TCRdb keeps only in-frame clonotypes and omits some of them. Of a few hundred thousand clones detected, around 95% appear once; the ten largest clones hold about 0.02%. The sample was thymocytes. The receptor source for this set is a human donor.

This clone was seen a single time. This chain uses TRBV5-1 with TRBJ2-2; 7 bases map to TRBD2. Germline CDR1 and CDR2: SGHRS and YFSETQ. The trim removed 5 bases at V and 3 bases at J, leaving 7 bases unmatched. The CDR3 runs 15 residues. DNA of the CDR3: TGCGCCAGCAGATTCGGGGGGTCGGACACCGGGGAGCTGTTTTTT. This sequence encodes CASRFGGSDTGELFF.

The chain is built from TRBV4-1 and TRBJ2-1; D not certain. The V gene lost 4 bases and the J gene lost 0 bases, with 13 bases spanning the gap. This CDR3 region has 16 residues. Germline CDR1 reads MGHRA; CDR2 reads YSYEKL. DNA for the CDR3: TGCGCCAGCAGCCTAACTTTCTTAATCTCCTACAATGAGCAGTTCTTC. It specifies CASSLTFLISYNEQFF.

This chain joins TRBV19 and TRBJ2-1, with TRBD2 identical over 11 bases. There are 14 residues in the CDR3. J was trimmed by 4 bases and V by 9 bases; bases with no gene match: 5. Looked up from germline, CDR1 is LNHDA and CDR2 is SQIVND (reference sequence). The CDR3 sequence is CASAGTSGYNEQFF. As DNA, the CDR3 is TGTGCCAGCGCCGGGACTAGCGGTTACAATGAGCAGTTCTTC.

The rearrangement joins TRBV21-1 to TRBJ1-4; the table's D call TRBD1 went unverified against the DNA. TRBV21-1 is deemed a pseudogene. The CDR3 covers 16 residues. CDR3 sequence (DNA): TGTGCCAGCAGCCCGTCCCGGGACAGGCTGAATGAAAAACTGTTTTTT. As protein: CASSPSRDRLNEKLFF.

The gene calls are TRBV29-1 and TRBJ1-1, with 7 bases that match TRBD1. V lost 3 bases, J lost 5 bases, and 15 bases stayed unmatched. The CDR3 contains 16 residues. Germline V lookup: CDR1 SQVTM, CDR2 ANQGSEA. CDR3 residues: CSVDGPWRQGDTEAFF. The CDR3 coding sequence is TGCAGCGTTGACGGTCCCTGGCGACAGGGAGATACTGAAGCTTTCTTT.

The rearrangement links TRBV4-3 to TRBJ2-1; the match to TRBD1 covers 9 bases. The germline V gene encodes CDR1 LGHNA and CDR2 YSLEER. Trimming took 4 bases from V and 4 from J; bases not matched to a gene: 8. CDR3 length: 16 residues. The CDR3 nucleotides are TGCGCCAGCAGCCCAAGGACAGGGGCGGGGTACAATGAGCAGTTCTTC. Residues: CASSPRTGAGYNEQFF.

The V gene is TRBV5-8, the J gene TRBJ1-1, with D possibly matching TRBD1 (5 bases). The CDR3 is 13 residues long. Germline V gene sequence: CDR1 SGHTS, CDR2 YDEGEE. V was cut by 9 bases and J by 7 bases, with 19 bases left in between. CDR3 amino acids: CATTGTTGNEAFF. The CDR3 region has the DNA TGTGCCACCACCGGGACTACAGGCAATGAAGCTTTCTTT.

This chain links TRBV7-3 with TRBJ1-1, with D perhaps matching TRBD1 (5 bases). Germline CDR1 reads SGHTA; CDR2 reads FQGTGA. Trimming cost V 0 bases and J 2 bases, with 16 bases left between them. The CDR3 loop spans 17 amino acids. The chain's CDR3 is CASSLTYRTQNNTEAFF. The CDR3 bases are TGTGCCAGCAGCTTAACGTATCGGACACAGAATAACACTGAAGCTTTCTTT.

The CDR3 is CASSQDRADLTYNEQFF. For the CDR3, the DNA is TGCGCCAGCAGCCAAGACCGAGCAGACTTAACATACAATGAGCAGTTCTTC. J is TRBJ2-1 and V is TRBV4-1; D not resolved. Trimming removed 0 bases from V and 4 bases from J, with 16 bases in between. This CDR3 region has 17 residues. Germline V gene data show CDR1 as MGHRA and CDR2 as YSYEKL.

The genes are TRBV5-7 and TRBJ2-5, with D maybe TRBD2 (5 bases). TRBV5-7 is sorted into the ORF group, with uncertain function. Trimming stripped 0 bases from V and 4 bases from J, with 10 bases between. The CDR3 extends over 14 amino acids. The CDR3 DNA follows: TGTGCCAGCAGCTTGGGACGGGAACCAGAGACCCAGTACTTC. This translates into CASSLGREPETQYF.

This rearrangement joins TRBV11-3 to TRBJ2-1; 9 bases align to TRBD2. V shed 4 bases and J 6 bases; nucleotides not matched to a gene: 10. This CDR3 contains 16 residues. CDR1 is SGHNT and CDR2 is YENEEA in the germline V gene. As DNA, the CDR3 is TGTGCCAGCAGCTCAAGACGGGCGGGAGGGCCCAATGAGCAGTTCTTC. Its translation: CASSSRRAGGPNEQFF.

The genes are TRBV11-2 and TRBJ2-1, with a weak D call TRBD1 (6 bases). The CDR3 contains 16 residues. V gave up 1 base and J gave up 3 bases, with 13 bases separating them. Germline CDR1 SGHAT, CDR2 FQNNGV. The CDR3 is CASSLGPQGSYNEQFF. Written as DNA, the CDR3 is TGTGCCAGCAGCTTAGGCCCCCAGGGGAGCTACAATGAGCAGTTCTTC.

The chain has TRBV7-9 and TRBJ2-3, with 7 bases that match TRBD2. Per the germline V gene, CDR1 is SEHNR and CDR2 is FQNEAQ (reference sequence). Trimming cost V 6 bases and J 3 bases; bases outside gene matches: 21. The CDR3 runs to 19 residues. The CDR3 DNA follows: TGTGCCAGCAGTAAGAGTGGGGGGAGGGCGAATGGTGGTACAGATACGCAGTATTTT. This gives the protein CASSKSGGRANGGTDTQYF.

This sequence joins TRBV11-2 and TRBJ2-7, with 7 bases that match TRBD2. Germline V gives CDR1 SGHAT, CDR2 FQNNGV. The CDR3 loop spans 16 amino acids. Trimming cost V 5 bases and J 0 bases; bases outside gene matches: 10. CDR3 bases: TGTGCCAGCAGCCGTCGGAGGACTAGAAGCTCCTACGAGCAGTACTTC. Translated: CASSRRRTRSSYEQYF.